This TCR beta chain was found in a study of blood T cell repertoires in COVID-19. The overall study: Acute and convalescent COVID-19 specimens originated in the United States, Italy and Spain. The analysed material was cDNA or gDNA that came from T cells, B-cell-depleted T cells, or PBMCs.

Study processing details: Using reference gene primer amplification, nucleated cell counts were estimated. Assay used: immunoSEQ multiplex PCR; TCRdb lists only in-frame clones, some missing. V and J calls and clone size come straight from that table; D and trimming were deduced from the DNA. The sample yields 90,000 to 130,000 clones, around 81% seen once. The CDR3 extends over 17 amino acids. Germline V gene lookup returns CDR1 MDHEN and CDR2 SYDVKM. Deletions cut 4 bases from V and 0 bases from J, with 18 bases between. This receptor was obtained from a woman in her 70s with acute or convalescent COVID-19. Sequences were obtained from peripheral blood. The J gene is TRBJ1-1, the V gene TRBV28; a weak D match, TRBD1 (6 bases). Here the CDR3 reads CASSSQIRGGMNTEAFF. In nucleotides, the CDR3 is TGTGCCAGCAGTTCTCAAATCAGGGGCGGAATGAACACTGAAGCTTTCTTT.